The 23 T cell receptor beta chains listed next were all sequenced from one sample in a study of blood T cell repertoires in COVID-19. The protocol was immunoSEQ multiplex PCR, while the TCRdb copy is restricted to in-frame clones and leaves out a portion. The data show under 350,000 clones, over 75% seen once. The sequenced sample was peripheral blood. Receptors originate from a woman in her sixties or seventies with acute or convalescent COVID-19.

The rearrangement joins TRBV4-2 to TRBJ1-3; possibly TRBD1 for D (5 bases). Germline CDR1 and CDR2: LGHNA and YNFKEQ. CDR3 size: 15 residues. V lost 5 bases and J lost 1, with 12 bases in between. The CDR3 is CASSRQTESGNTIYF. The CDR3 bases are TGTGCCAGCAGCAGACAGACCGAATCTGGAAACACCATATATTTT.

This clone was counted a single time. The chain recombines TRBV2 with TRBJ2-7; possible D gene TRBD2, 5 bases. There are 15 residues in the CDR3. V lost 4 bases, J lost 3 bases, and 16 bases lay in between. Germline CDR1 is SNHLY and CDR2 is FYNNEI. CDR3 nucleotides: TGTGCCAGCAGTGTGGAAGCCGCTGGACTCTACGAGCAGTACTTC. As protein: CASSVEAAGLYEQYF.

The chain combines TRBV27 with TRBJ2-1; TRBD1 matches 8 bases. This CDR3 spans 16 amino acids. The germline CDR1 and CDR2 sequences are MNHEY and SMNVEV (reference sequence). Trimming took 5 bases from V and 4 from J; bases not matched to a gene: 10. The CDR3 DNA sequence: TGTGCCAGCAGTAGAACGGGACAGGTTTTTTACAATGAGCAGTTCTTC. Its protein is CASSRTGQVFYNEQFF.

The V and J genes are TRBV19 and TRBJ2-2; 9 nucleotides match TRBD2. The CDR3 is made up of 17 amino acids. The J segment lost 4 bases and the V segment lost 8 bases, leaving 14 bases of the junction unmatched. Germline V gene lookup returns CDR1 LNHDA and CDR2 SQIVND (reference sequence). CDR3 in amino acids: CASQGTSWRVGTGELFF. The CDR3 DNA reads TGTGCCAGTCAAGGGACTAGCTGGCGGGTTGGCACCGGGGAGCTGTTTTTT. Using reference TRBV19 and TRBJ2-2 for the parts outside the CDR3, the full variable domain is DGGITQSPKYLFRKEGQNVTLSCEQNLNHDAMYWYRQDPGQGLRLIYYSQIVNDFQKGDIAEGYSVSREKKESFPLTVTSAQKNPTAFYLCASQGTSWRVGTGELFFGEGSRLTVL.

The CDR3: CVSGSRTRGHGYTF. The CDR3 nucleotides read TGTGTCTCGGGTAGCAGGACAAGGGGCCATGGCTACACCTTC. The V gene is TRBV6-5, the J gene TRBJ1-2; D may be TRBD1 (5 bases). Germline assignment: CDR1 MNHEY and CDR2 SVGAGI. The CDR3 contains 14 residues.

J is TRBJ1-1 and V is TRBV6-6; D gene ambiguous. Trimming stripped 5 bases from V and 3 bases from J, with 10 bases between. The CDR3 loop spans 13 amino acids. Germline values: CDR1 MNHNY, CDR2 SVGAGI (reference sequence). CDR3 loop: CASSPRVHTEAFF. The CDR3, as DNA: TGTGCCAGCAGTCCCCGGGTCCACACTGAAGCTTTCTTT.

V usage is TRBV27 and J usage is TRBJ2-1; tentative D call: TRBD1 (6 bases). The germline V gene has CDR1 MNHEY and CDR2 SMNVEV (reference sequence). CDR3 length equals 15 residues. Trimming took off 5 bases at V and 9 bases at J, with 20 bases between the two ends. The CDR3 bases are TGTGCCAGCAGTCCGAGACAGGTTCCGTCTTTTGAGCAGTTCTTC. This translates into CASSPRQVPSFEQFF.

The chain combines TRBV30 with TRBJ2-5; TRBD2 matches 7 bases. The CDR3 runs 15 residues. V lost 0 bases and J lost 5; bases outside the gene matches: 9. The V gene's germline CDR1 is GTSNPN and CDR2 SVGIG (reference sequence). CDR3 DNA: TGTGCCTGGAGTGTGCGGGGGAGATCCCGCGAGACCCAGTACTTC. Residues: CAWSVRGRSRETQYF.

This chain joins TRBV6-6 and TRBJ1-2; 10 nucleotides match TRBD1. This CDR3 is built from 15 residues. Germline V CDR1 and CDR2: MNHNY, SVGAGI (reference sequence). With 7 bases clipped from V and 8 bases from J, the junction kept 13 bases outside the gene matches. The CDR3 DNA follows: TGTGCCAGCAACTTCTTGGGACAGGGGCCGGGGGGCTACACCTTC. It encodes CASNFLGQGPGGYTF.

The V call is TRBV6-1, the J call TRBJ1-2; maybe TRBD1 (5 bases). The CDR3 consists of 15 residues. Trimming stripped 1 base from V and 0 bases from J, with 9 bases between. Germline lookup yields CDR1 MNHNS and CDR2 SASEGT. DNA of the CDR3: TGTGCCAGCAGTGAAGGCGGGGGGACTAACTATGGCTACACCTTC. It yields the protein CASSEGGGTNYGYTF.

The table lists this clone with a few counts. The V and J genes are TRBV2 and TRBJ1-1; perhaps TRBD1 as D (6 bases). This CDR3 has 13 amino acids. Per germline, CDR1 SNHLY and CDR2 FYNNEI. The V end lost 7 bases, the J end lost 1 base, and 10 bases lay between the germline ends. CDR3 coding DNA: TGTGCCAGCAATATACAGGGGAACACTGAAGCTTTCTTT. As protein: CASNIQGNTEAFF.

The chain employs TRBV6-2 or TRBV6-3 and TRBJ1-6; D unclear. The CDR3 covers 15 residues. With 0 bases removed from V and 7 bases from J, the gap between germline ends came to 10 bases. Germline V gene data show CDR1 as MNHEY and CDR2 as SVGEGT. The CDR3 here is CASSYSRGWNSPLHF. The CDR3 DNA follows: TGTGCCAGCAGTTACTCGAGAGGGTGGAATTCACCCCTCCACTTT.

This rearrangement joins TRBV11-2 to TRBJ2-5; perhaps TRBD2 as D (6 bases). Trimming removed 1 base from V and 5 bases from J, with 11 bases in between. The V gene's germline CDR1 is SGHAT and CDR2 FQNNGV. The CDR3 length is 14 residues. CDR3 region: CASSLARGTETQYF. The CDR3 DNA reads as TGTGCCAGCAGCTTAGCTCGGGGGACGGAGACCCAGTACTTC.

Details on this clone: Other DNA variants within this sample encode the same CDR3. The CDR3 region has the DNA TGTGCCAGCAGAAGGGGGGGTGATCAGCCCCAGCATTTT. Translation gives CASRRGGDQPQHF. The V and J genes are TRBV2 and TRBJ1-5, with a possible D match to TRBD1 (6 bases). The CDR3 has 13 residues. Trimming took 6 bases from V and 5 from J, leaving 11 bases between them. Germline assignment: CDR1 SNHLY and CDR2 FYNNEI.

The chain is built from TRBV5-1 and TRBJ2-2; 12 bases map to TRBD2. CDR3 size: 17 residues. V lost 7 bases, J lost 0 bases, and 7 bases stayed unmatched. Looked up from germline, CDR1 is SGHRS and CDR2 is YFSETQ. CDR3 nucleotide sequence: TGCGCCAGCTTAAAGGGACTAGCGGGCGCGAACACCGGGGAGCTGTTTTTT. The encoded protein is CASLKGLAGANTGELFF.

The J gene is TRBJ2-2, the V gene TRBV6-1; D perhaps matches TRBD2 (5 bases). V gave up 3 bases and J gave up 1 base, with 12 bases separating them. Germline values: CDR1 MNHNS, CDR2 SASEGT. The CDR3 runs 16 residues. As DNA, the CDR3 is TGTGCCAGCAGTGATTATCTTGGGAGGAACACCGGGGAGCTGTTTTTT. Encoded protein: CASSDYLGRNTGELFF.

The chain uses TRBV18 and TRBJ2-1; D possibly corresponds to TRBD2 (6 bases). Trimming shortened V by 6 bases and J by 8 bases, and 23 bases separated the two germline ends. There are 16 residues in the CDR3. Germline V gene sequence: CDR1 KGHSH, CDR2 LQKENI. CDR3 bases: TGTGCCAGCTCCCTCAGTCCGGGCGGGGTTGTCGATGAGCAGTTCTTC. Translating it yields CASSLSPGGVVDEQFF.

Regarding this clone: Other nucleotide sequences in the sample specify the same CDR3. This chain links TRBV6-6 with TRBJ2-2; 8 positions agree with TRBD2. The CDR3 is made up of 17 amino acids. In germline, CDR1 is MNHNY, CDR2 SVGAGI (reference sequence). V gave up 5 bases and J gave up 1 base; unmatched junction bases: 9. The CDR3 reads CASSPLRAGGNTGELFF. The CDR3 nucleotides read TGTGCCAGCAGTCCCCTACGGGCGGGGGGGAACACCGGGGAGCTGTTTTTT.

The chain joins TRBV12-3 or TRBV12-4 to TRBJ1-4; D is possibly TRBD1 (6 bases). Trimming left V 8 bases short and J 13 bases short, with 14 bases between. CDR3 length: 11 residues. This chain's CDR3 is CASSSGARLFF. The CDR3 DNA reads as TGTGCCAGCTCTTCAGGGGCCCGACTGTTTTTT.

This clone was detected once. The chain joins TRBV5-1 to TRBJ1-5; TRBD1 might be the D (5 bases). The germline V and J ends were trimmed by 4 bases and 2 bases, with 16 bases remaining between them. Germline loops: CDR1 SGHRS, CDR2 YFSETQ. This CDR3 is built from 16 residues. The DNA for the CDR3 is TGCGCCAGCAGCCCGGACGGGCCAGGGCGCAATCAGCCCCAGCATTTT. Its protein is CASSPDGPGRNQPQHF.

This clone was observed a single time. Other DNA sequences of this sample code for an identical CDR3. The rearrangement joins TRBV18 to TRBJ1-1; maybe TRBD1 (6 bases). V lost 3 bases and J 0 bases, leaving 8 bases between the germline ends. The germline gives CDR1 KGHSH, CDR2 LQKENI. This CDR3 comprises 14 residues. The CDR3 is CASSPRGMNTEAFF. The CDR3 nucleotides are TGTGCCAGCTCACCCAGGGGCATGAACACTGAAGCTTTCTTT.

The chain joins TRBV10-3 to TRBJ1-5; unclear D gene. Per the germline V gene, CDR1 is ENHRY and CDR2 is SYGVKD. V lost 2 bases, J lost 6 bases, and 11 bases lay in between. This CDR3 contains 14 residues. The CDR3 sequence: CAISEDSFSQPQHF. As DNA, the CDR3 is TGTGCCATCAGTGAGGATTCCTTTAGTCAGCCCCAGCATTTT.

The rearrangement links TRBV29-1 to TRBJ2-1; TRBD1 is a possible D gene (5 bases). CDR3 length equals 12 residues. Trimming left V 8 bases short and J 9 bases short, with 17 bases between. CDR1 and CDR2 from the germline V gene are SQVTM and ANQGSEA. The CDR3 bases are TGCAGCCCCTGGGGCCCTCCTGGTGAGCAGTTCTTC. This sequence encodes CSPWGPPGEQFF.